One sample yielded the 14 T cell receptor beta chains listed below, sequenced in a study of T cell clonality in common variable immunodeficiency. Sequencing was performed with immunoSEQ multiplex PCR; in TCRdb, only in-frame clones are kept and a portion is missing. The sample shows some 80,000 clones, none of them appearing just once. The specimen was peripheral blood mononuclear cells. These receptors originate from a person between 18 and 75 years old in good health.

This clone was observed many times. The observed sequence ends 3 residues before the CDR3 terminus, with the missing tail filled in from the germline J gene. The rearrangement joins TRBV6-2 or TRBV6-3 to TRBJ2-2, with a possible D match to TRBD2 (6 bases). CDR3 length: 15 amino acids. Trimming stripped 6 bases from V and 6 bases from J, with 17 bases between. Germline V CDR1 and CDR2: MNHEY, SVGEGT. CDR3 sequence: CASSGIRAGSGELFF. The CDR3 DNA, read in part, is TGTGCCAGCAGCGGAATAAGGGCGGGATCCGGGGAG.

This clone was picked up many times. The CDR3 is cut off 3 residues early in the read; its end comes from the germline J gene. The chain has TRBV9 and TRBJ1-2; 8 positions match TRBD1. The CDR3 sequence is 16 residues long. J was trimmed by 4 bases and V by 3 bases; bases with no gene match: 11. Germline lookup yields CDR1 SGDLS and CDR2 YYNGEE. CDR3: CASSAASGQELYGYTF. The covered CDR3 bases are TGTGCCAGCAGCGCCGCCTCGGGACAGGAGCTCTATGGC. The complete variable domain, with remaining parts taken from reference TRBV9 and TRBJ1-2, reads DSGVTQTPKHLITATGQRVTLRCSPRSGDLSVYWYQQSLDQGLQFLIQYYNGEERAKGNILERFSAQQFPDLHSELNLSSLELGDSALYFCASSAASGQELYGYTFGSGTRLTVV.

This clone was seen repeatedly, ten times or more. The CDR3 end lies 3 residues beyond the end of the read and is filled in from the germline J gene. The chain is built from TRBV19 and TRBJ2-1; D gene uncertain. The CDR3 extends over 12 amino acids. From germline, CDR1 is LNHDA and CDR2 SQIVND (reference sequence). The ends were cut back, 1 base at V and 8 bases at J, with 6 bases in the middle. The CDR3 loop is CASSIGSYEQFF. The sequenced CDR3 bases are TGTGCCAGTAGTATAGGTAGCTATGAG.

This clone came up many times. The covered CDR3 bases are TGCAGTGCTAGAGATCCGGCGGGCGACTCCTACAATGAG. Protein product: CSARDPAGDSYNE. The CDR3 in full is CSARDPAGDSYNEQFF. The chain joins TRBV20-1 to TRBJ2-1, with D perhaps TRBD2 (5 bases). Read coverage stops 3 residues before the CDR3 terminus; the germline J gene supplies the remainder. CDR1 and CDR2 from the germline V gene are DFQATT and SNEGSKA (reference sequence). Trimming removed 0 bases at V and 0 bases at J, with 12 bases between. The CDR3 totals 16 residues.

This clone was observed at least ten times. The read falls 3 residues short of the CDR3 end, and the missing part is taken from the germline J gene. This sequence joins TRBV20-1 and TRBJ1-2; 8 bases agree with TRBD1. V lost 0 bases to trimming and J lost 7 bases; unmatched junction nucleotides: 7. Germline loops: CDR1 DFQATT, CDR2 SNEGSKA (reference sequence). The CDR3 has 14 amino acids. This CDR3 reads CSARDGRGLSGYTF. Partial CDR3 DNA: TGCAGTGCTAGAGATGGCAGGGGGCTCTCTGGC.

Notes on this clone: Coverage ceases 3 residues before the CDR3 finishes, and the germline J gene fills in the end. The rearrangement uses TRBV5-6 and TRBJ2-1; TRBD2 aligns across 12 bases. CDR3 size: 15 residues. From germline, CDR1 is SGHDT and CDR2 YYEEEE. Trimming cost V 3 bases and J 8 bases; bases outside gene matches: 6. Incomplete CDR3 DNA: TGTGCCAGCAGCTGGACTAGCGGGGTTCTGTATGAG. This sequence encodes CASSWTSGVLYE. The CDR3 reads in full as CASSWTSGVLYEQFF.

In its sample, this clone was seen many times. Sequencing ends 3 residues short of the CDR3 end; the germline J gene provides the rest. The chain combines TRBV7-3 with TRBJ2-3; 10 bases fit TRBD2. The germline gives CDR1 SGHTA, CDR2 FQGTGA. The length of the CDR3 is 15 residues. V shed 4 bases, J shed 2 bases, and the junction held 3 bases outside the gene matches. The CDR3 is CASSSSGSATDTQYF. The DNA read from the CDR3 is TGTGCCAGCAGCTCTAGCGGGAGCGCCACAGATACG.

There are many counts of this clone. The read comes to an end 3 residues before the CDR3 does, leaving the germline J gene to fill in the end. This chain connects TRBV9 to TRBJ2-7, with 10 positions matching TRBD2. The CDR3 loop spans 17 amino acids. Germline CDR1 reads SGDLS; CDR2 reads YYNGEE. V lost 0 bases and J lost 2; bases outside the gene matches: 8. This chain's CDR3 is CASSVDPRTSGPYEQYF. The CDR3 DNA, read in part, is TGTGCCAGCAGCGTAGATCCCCGGACTAGCGGACCCTACGAG.

This clone has ten or more counts. The CDR3 is cut off 3 residues early in the read; its end comes from the germline J gene. The rearrangement uses TRBV6-2 or TRBV6-3 and TRBJ1-4, with 8 bases lining up with TRBD1. CDR1 is MNHEY and CDR2 is SVGEGT in the germline V gene. This CDR3 is built from 14 residues. After removal of 8 bases from V and 8 bases from J, the junction contained 10 bases not matched to a gene. The sequenced part of the CDR3 DNA is TGTGCCAGCCGTAGGGGACAGGAGGAGGAAAAA. Amino acid sequence: CASRRGQEEEK. The CDR3 reads in full as CASRRGQEEEKLFF.

Points on this clone: With the read ending 3 residues before the CDR3 end, the germline J gene is used to fill in that end. The chain is built from TRBV5-6 and TRBJ1-1; D not resolved. Trimming cost V 4 bases and J 6 bases, with 7 bases left between them. CDR1 is SGHDT and CDR2 is YYEEEE in the germline V gene. CDR3 size: 11 residues. The chain's CDR3 is CASSRAAEAFF. The part of the CDR3 DNA that was read is TGTGCCAGCAGCAGAGCGGCTGAA. Full variable domain (remainder filled in from reference TRBV5-6 and TRBJ1-1): DAGVTQSPTHLIKTRGQQVTLRCSPKSGHDTVSWYQQALGQGPQFIFQYYEEEERQRGNFPDRFSGHQFPNYSSELNVNALLLGDSALYLCASSRAAEAFFGQGTRLTVV.

This clone was recorded at least ten times. The CDR3 end lies 3 residues beyond the end of the read and is filled in from the germline J gene. The chain is built from TRBV10-1 and TRBJ2-7, with D perhaps matching TRBD1 or TRBD2 (7 bases each). The V gene's germline CDR1 is WNHNN and CDR2 SYGVQD (reference sequence). The CDR3 runs 13 residues. V was cut by 4 bases and J by 6 bases, with 13 bases left in between. The DNA read from the CDR3 is TGCGCCAGCAGTGGCAGGGAGGGGGCCGAG. Amino acids: CASSGREGAE. In full, the CDR3 is CASSGREGAEQYF.

Many counts were recorded for this clone. Read data end 3 residues before the CDR3 end; the end is taken from the germline J gene. The gene calls are TRBV6-1 and TRBJ1-1; TRBD1 matches at 7 bases. The junction had 4 bases not matched to a gene; V was cut back by 4 bases and J by 2 bases. This CDR3 region has 14 residues. Germline CDR1 MNHNS, CDR2 SASEGT. This CDR3 reads CASSATGLNTEAFF. The CDR3 bases that were read are TGTGCCAGCAGTGCGACAGGGCTCAACACTGAA.

This clone was found many times. The read ends 3 residues shy of where the CDR3 ends; the end is completed using the germline J gene. This chain connects TRBV7-8 to TRBJ2-2, with 7 bases matching TRBD1. Unmatched junction bases numbered 9, after V lost 5 bases and J lost 6 bases. The length of the CDR3 is 15 residues. CDR1 is SGHVS, CDR2 FQNEAQ, per germline. Partial CDR3 DNA: TGTGCCAGCAGCAGTGTAACAGGGGCTTCCGGGGAG. It yields the protein CASSSVTGASGE. The CDR3 reads in full as CASSSVTGASGELFF.

This clone was recorded many times. The CDR3 end falls 3 residues outside the read, so it is completed with the germline J gene. J is TRBJ2-7 and V is TRBV11-2, with 9 nucleotides matching TRBD2. This CDR3 has 14 amino acids. Germline-derived CDR1 and CDR2 are SGHAT and FQNNGV. With 3 bases clipped from V and 5 bases from J, the junction kept 5 bases outside the gene matches. Partial CDR3 DNA: TGTGCCAGCAGCTTCATAGCGGGAGAAAACGAG. Translated: CASSFIAGENE. The full CDR3 is CASSFIAGENEQYF.